Detailed here is one T cell receptor beta chain. The data were obtained in a study of blood T cell repertoires in COVID-19. Generated by immunoSEQ multiplex PCR, the TCRdb table keeps only in-frame clones and is missing some. The sample has 130,000 or so clones, about 89% seen once. There are 18 residues in the CDR3. The V gene's germline CDR1 is ENHRY and CDR2 SYGVKD. J gave up 5 bases and V 2 bases, and 13 bases lay outside the gene matches. The chain combines TRBV10-3 with TRBJ2-2; 8 nucleotides match TRBD1. The clonotype comes from a woman in her sixties or seventies with COVID-19, enrolled during active disease. The sample taken for sequencing was peripheral blood. The CDR3 sequence is CAISEKAGGAQGTGELFF. The CDR3 DNA reads TGTGCCATCAGTGAGAAAGCAGGGGGCGCTCAGGGAACCGGGGAGCTGTTTTTT.